These 4 T cell receptor beta chains came from one sample sequenced in a study of OX40 agonist ivuxolimab in advanced cancers. Profiled with immunoSEQ multiplex PCR; TCRdb holds only in-frame clones, not every one. The sample lists about 77,000 clones; 87% were seen once. Sequenced material: CD4+ or CD8+ T cells sorted from blood, taken in a trial of the OX40 agonist ivuxolimab. These receptors all come from an adult with an advanced solid tumor such as melanoma, head and neck, liver or kidney cancer.

V is TRBV5-6 and J is TRBJ2-7, with 16 bases aligning to TRBD2. The germline V gene encodes CDR1 SGHDT and CDR2 YYEEEE. J was trimmed by 1 base and V by 1 base; bases with no gene match: 5. This CDR3 is built from 18 residues. The CDR3 region is CASSLLGLAGGMSYEQYF. DNA of the CDR3: TGTGCCAGCAGCTTGTTGGGACTAGCGGGAGGGATGTCCTACGAGCAGTACTTC.

This chain joins TRBV11-2 and TRBJ1-6; TRBD1 aligns across 7 bases. The CDR3 has 16 residues. V shed 5 bases, J shed 2 bases, and the junction held 6 bases outside the gene matches. The germline V gene has CDR1 SGHAT and CDR2 FQNNGV. CDR3 coding DNA: TGTGCCAGCAGCCCCGACGACAGGGCCTATAATTCACCCCTCCACTTT. Translation: CASSPDDRAYNSPLHF.

The genes are TRBV30 and TRBJ2-6; 9 bases align to TRBD1. Germline-derived CDR1 and CDR2 are GTSNPN and SVGIG (reference sequence). V trimming: 7 bases; J trimming: 1 base; junction bases outside the gene matches: 2. This CDR3 comprises 14 residues. This CDR3 is CASGQGSGANVLTF. The CDR3 region has the DNA TGTGCCTCCGGACAGGGGTCTGGGGCCAACGTCCTGACTTTC.

The rearrangement uses TRBV9 and TRBJ1-1; TRBD1 agrees at 10 bases. Germline-derived CDR1 and CDR2 are SGDLS and YYNGEE. V lost 2 bases, J lost 0 bases, and 10 bases stayed unmatched. The CDR3 extends over 18 amino acids. The CDR3 is CASSVRSDRGFLNTEAFF. DNA of the CDR3: TGTGCCAGCAGCGTTAGGTCGGACAGGGGGTTCTTGAACACTGAAGCTTTCTTT.